This TCR beta chain is from a study of post-analysis software for immune sequencing data. Study observations and caveats: F measure clustering grouped samples strongly by preparation batch. Elevated frequency relative to controls characterized several TRBV segments in patients, TRBV5-6, TRBV5-1 and TRBV20-1 among them. Multiple sclerosis was associated with a significant reduction in normalized Chao1 diversity relative to controls.

This CDR3 comprises 15 residues. The germline gives CDR1 DFQATT, CDR2 SNEGSKA (reference sequence). Notes on this clonotype: As yet, its antigen is unknown. At one end, the junction sequence differs from germline, possibly due to a read error.

Unique molecular identifiers were built into the TCR beta cDNA libraries. The T cell input of about 0.9 to 11 million gave 400,000 to 500,000 cDNA molecules. MiXCR was run by TCRdb on the PCR reads, yielding one entry per CDR3 protein. The profile shows 250,000 to 300,000 distinct CDR3 sequences, 30% to 45% of them singletons. This chain connects TRBV20-1 to TRBJ1-1; D may be TRBD1 (5 bases). Material: blood. The sequence came from a girl between 5 and 17 years old with multiple sclerosis. The CDR3 is CSARDQGTLNTEAFF. In nucleotides, the CDR3 is TGCAGCGCTAGAGATCAGGGCACGTTGAACACTGAAGCTTTCTTT.